Sequencing of this T cell receptor beta chain was carried out in a study of response to subunit inactivated influenza vaccine. TCRdb re-analysed the RT-PCR reads in MiXCR, keeping a single row per CDR3 protein. The sample consists of 710,000 or so distinct CDR3 sequences, around 16% of them appearing once. Germline CDR1 MNHEY, CDR2 SMNVEV (reference sequence). V shed 5 bases and J 1 base; nucleotides not matched to a gene: 5. This CDR3 is built from 14 residues. The input for sequencing was PBMCs from blood, taken 11 to 12 days after vaccination. V usage is TRBV27 and J usage is TRBJ2-7, with TRBD1 matching over 7 bases. This sequence originates from a man in his fifties who received an inactivated influenza vaccine. The CDR3: CASSVYRGSYEQYF. Here the CDR3 DNA reads TGTGCCAGCAGTGTATACAGGGGATCCTACGAGCAGTACTTC.